This T cell receptor (beta chain) is drawn from a study of T cell changes during pregnancy in multiple sclerosis. This table comes from immunoSEQ multiplex PCR, and its TCRdb copy is limited to in-frame clones, with some not included. Among some 53,000 clones listed, 85% to 95% were seen once. The CDR3 is made up of 13 amino acids. V lost 3 bases and J lost 4, with 6 bases in between. Per the germline V gene, CDR1 is SEHNR and CDR2 is FQNEAQ (reference sequence). This TCR derives from a female donor with multiple sclerosis, enrolled in a pregnancy study. V gene TRBV7-9 combines with J gene TRBJ2-2; a weak D match, TRBD2 (5 bases). The sequencing here drew on CD4+ T cells from peripheral blood mononuclear cells, taken in the third trimester of pregnancy. Here the CDR3 DNA reads TGTGCCAGCAGCTTGGACTTCACCGGGGAGCTGTTTTTT. Encoded protein: CASSLDFTGELFF. The complete variable domain, with remaining parts taken from reference TRBV7-9 and TRBJ2-2, reads DTGVSQNPRHKITKRGQNVTFRCDPISEHNRLYWYRQTLGQGPEFLTYFQNEAQLEKSRLLSDRFSAERPKGSFSTLEIQRTEQGDSAMYLCASSLDFTGELFFGEGSRLTVL.